This T cell receptor (beta chain) was obtained from a study of T cells in Graves' hyperthyroidism and ophthalmopathy. RNA transcripts were the template for amplifying TCR beta CDR3 regions. Using the HTBI primer set, a first-round RT-PCR was run on the TCR CDR3. Using its own MiXCR run on the multiplex PCR reads, TCRdb lists one record per CDR3 protein. The sample includes under 350,000 distinct CDR3 sequences, over 20% of them seen just once. The CDR3 is 13 amino acids. Trimming cost V 7 bases and J 4 bases, with 11 bases left between them. Germline V gives CDR1 SGHDN, CDR2 FVKESK. This clonotype showed up many times. The hyperthyroidism was newly diagnosed and had lasted under 2 months; the patients were aged 18 to 65.

The chain carries TRBV14 and TRBJ2-1; D is unresolved. The sequencing sample was made of blood. This TCR was sampled from a woman between 50 and 59 years old with Graves' hyperthyroidism. The CDR3 DNA is TGTGCCAGCAAAGGGCAGAAATACAATGAGCAGTTCTTC. Amino acids: CASKGQKYNEQFF.